This T cell receptor (beta chain) was captured in a study of identical twins. Per germline, CDR1 MDHEN and CDR2 SYDVKM. The V gene lost 3 bases and the J gene lost 0 bases, with 11 bases spanning the gap. There are 16 residues in the CDR3. TCRdb reprocessed the 5' RACE reads with MiXCR, giving one entry per CDR3 protein. Seen here are 250,000 or so distinct CDR3 sequences, about 13% observed once, and the top ten hold about 4%. The table lists this clonotype with many counts. This same sample was also taken into another study, of yellow fever vaccine responses in identical twins.

The chain recombines TRBV28 with TRBJ1-4; weak D call: TRBD1 (5 bases). This TCR came from a woman aged 18-29 years in good health. Sequences were obtained from memory (CD45RO+) T cells sorted from blood. This CDR3 reads CASSFQGGPTNEKLFF. CDR3 DNA sequence: TGTGCCAGCAGTTTTCAGGGAGGGCCAACTAATGAAAAACTGTTTTTT.